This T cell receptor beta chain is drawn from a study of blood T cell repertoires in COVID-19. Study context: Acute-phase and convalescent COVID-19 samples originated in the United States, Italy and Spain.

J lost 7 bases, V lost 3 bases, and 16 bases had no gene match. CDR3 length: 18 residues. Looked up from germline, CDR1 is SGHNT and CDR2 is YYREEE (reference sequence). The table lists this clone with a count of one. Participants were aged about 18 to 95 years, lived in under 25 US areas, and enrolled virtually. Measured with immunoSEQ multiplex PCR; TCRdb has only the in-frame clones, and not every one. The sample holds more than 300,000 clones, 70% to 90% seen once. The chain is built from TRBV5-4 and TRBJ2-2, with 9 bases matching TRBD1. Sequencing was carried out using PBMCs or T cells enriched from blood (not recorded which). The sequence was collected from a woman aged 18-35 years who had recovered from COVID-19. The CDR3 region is CASSWGRPGQGRIGELFF. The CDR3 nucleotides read TGTGCCAGCAGCTGGGGGAGGCCGGGACAGGGACGAATCGGGGAGCTGTTTTTT.